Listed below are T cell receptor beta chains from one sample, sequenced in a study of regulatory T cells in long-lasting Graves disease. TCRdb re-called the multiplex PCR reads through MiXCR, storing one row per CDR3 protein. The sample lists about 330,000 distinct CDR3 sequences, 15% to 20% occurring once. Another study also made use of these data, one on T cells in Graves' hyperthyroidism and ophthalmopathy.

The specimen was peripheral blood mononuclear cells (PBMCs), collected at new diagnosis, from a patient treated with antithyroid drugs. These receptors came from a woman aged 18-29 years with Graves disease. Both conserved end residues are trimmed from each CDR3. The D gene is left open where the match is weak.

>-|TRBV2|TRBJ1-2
ASSDLGSKGYT
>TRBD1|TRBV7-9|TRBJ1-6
ASSFGRTGAYNSPLH
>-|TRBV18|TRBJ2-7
ASSRQASYEQY
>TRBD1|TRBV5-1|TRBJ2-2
ASSEGQGAAGELF
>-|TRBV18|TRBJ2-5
ASSPTEGETQY
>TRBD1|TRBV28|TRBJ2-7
ASTAPGTVTYEQY
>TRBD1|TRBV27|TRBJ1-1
AGSIQTGYHTEAF
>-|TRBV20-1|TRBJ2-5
SARASGETQY
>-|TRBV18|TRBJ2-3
ASTTGADTQY
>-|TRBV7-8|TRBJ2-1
ASSQIPKGSRKYNEQF
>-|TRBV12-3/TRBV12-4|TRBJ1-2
ASSRGTAANYGYT
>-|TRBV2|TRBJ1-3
ASRGTASGNTIY
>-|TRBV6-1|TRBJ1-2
ASRRQDLYGYT
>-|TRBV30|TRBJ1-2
AWSVLGAVGCT
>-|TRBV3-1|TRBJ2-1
ASSQSDTGAYNEQF
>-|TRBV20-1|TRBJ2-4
SAPAKNIQY
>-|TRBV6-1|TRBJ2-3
ASSGPGQSNTQY
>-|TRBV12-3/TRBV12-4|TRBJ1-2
ASSLVGGASGYT
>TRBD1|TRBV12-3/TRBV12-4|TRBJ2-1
ASSLDRGNYNEQF
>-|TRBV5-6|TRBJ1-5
ASSLSHSNQPQH
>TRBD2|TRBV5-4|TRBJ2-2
ASSPTSGRFTGELF
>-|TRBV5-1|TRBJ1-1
ASSPRTDLNTEAF
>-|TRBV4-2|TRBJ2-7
ASSQDSPGPYEQY
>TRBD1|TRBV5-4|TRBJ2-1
ASIPGGAGYNEQF
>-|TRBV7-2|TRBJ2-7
ASSLAGGLIEQY
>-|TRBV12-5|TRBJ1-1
ASGNSGQTRTEAF
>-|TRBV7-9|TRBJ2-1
ASRAGRGYEQF
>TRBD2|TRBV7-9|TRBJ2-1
ASSPTGLARLSSYNEQF
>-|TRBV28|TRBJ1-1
ASSHPGRGVPEAF
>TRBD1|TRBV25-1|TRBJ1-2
ASSEYDSGTENYGYT
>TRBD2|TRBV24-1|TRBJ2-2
ATKAAGANTGELF
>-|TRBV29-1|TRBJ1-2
SETGNEGYGYT
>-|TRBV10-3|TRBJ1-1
AISESMPLAF
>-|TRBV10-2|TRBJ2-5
ASTGGLETQY
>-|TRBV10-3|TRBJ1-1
AISARHRNTEAF
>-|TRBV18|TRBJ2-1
ASSPGRGGEQF
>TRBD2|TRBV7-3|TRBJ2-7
ASSLTHLAGAFYEQY
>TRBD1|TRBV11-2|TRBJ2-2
ASRATGGANTGELF
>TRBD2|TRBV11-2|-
ASSLVAGGSWRNEQF
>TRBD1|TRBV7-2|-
ASSFYRGETQY
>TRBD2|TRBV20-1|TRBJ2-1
SASPHLAGAGYNEQF
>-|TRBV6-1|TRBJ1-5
ASSEAMGSNQPQH
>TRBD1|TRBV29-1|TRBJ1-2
SVEMGGQGTGYT
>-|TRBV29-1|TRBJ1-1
SVARVVTLGTEAF
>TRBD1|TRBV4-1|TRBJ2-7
ASSQEDRVSYEQY
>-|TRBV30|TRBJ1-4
AWSVRLATNEKLF